This T cell receptor beta chain was profiled in a study of blood T cell repertoires in COVID-19. Overall study context: Donors in the United States, Italy and Spain gave samples during acute or convalescent COVID-19. Nucleic acid was either cDNA or gDNA, and it came from T cells, B-cell-depleted T cells, or PBMCs.

Profiling relied on immunoSEQ multiplex PCR, and the TCRdb table lists in-frame clones only, not all of them. The repertoire holds 80,000 to 100,000 clones, with under 85% as singletons. The CDR3 runs to 16 residues. V was clipped by 1 base and J by 7 bases; unmatched bases: 9. The germline V gene has CDR1 MDHEN and CDR2 SYDVKM. What was sequenced was peripheral blood. The origin of this receptor is a man in his sixties or seventies with acute or convalescent COVID-19. This chain links TRBV28 with TRBJ1-5, with 8 bases aligning to TRBD1. In DNA, the CDR3 is TGTGCCAGCAGTTTATCCCGGGACAGGTTCGGGCAGCCCCAGCATTTT. As protein: CASSLSRDRFGQPQHF.